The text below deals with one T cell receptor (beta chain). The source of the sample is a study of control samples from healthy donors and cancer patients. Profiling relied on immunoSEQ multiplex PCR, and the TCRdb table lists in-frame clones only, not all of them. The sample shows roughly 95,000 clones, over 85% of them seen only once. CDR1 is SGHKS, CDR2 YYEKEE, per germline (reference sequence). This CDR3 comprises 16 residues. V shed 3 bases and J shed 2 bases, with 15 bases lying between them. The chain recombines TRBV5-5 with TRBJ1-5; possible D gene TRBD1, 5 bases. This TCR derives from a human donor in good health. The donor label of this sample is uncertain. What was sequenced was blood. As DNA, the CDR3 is TGTGCCAGCAGCTGGGGCGTTCTCGGGGGCAATCAGCCCCAGCATTTT. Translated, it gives CASSWGVLGGNQPQHF.